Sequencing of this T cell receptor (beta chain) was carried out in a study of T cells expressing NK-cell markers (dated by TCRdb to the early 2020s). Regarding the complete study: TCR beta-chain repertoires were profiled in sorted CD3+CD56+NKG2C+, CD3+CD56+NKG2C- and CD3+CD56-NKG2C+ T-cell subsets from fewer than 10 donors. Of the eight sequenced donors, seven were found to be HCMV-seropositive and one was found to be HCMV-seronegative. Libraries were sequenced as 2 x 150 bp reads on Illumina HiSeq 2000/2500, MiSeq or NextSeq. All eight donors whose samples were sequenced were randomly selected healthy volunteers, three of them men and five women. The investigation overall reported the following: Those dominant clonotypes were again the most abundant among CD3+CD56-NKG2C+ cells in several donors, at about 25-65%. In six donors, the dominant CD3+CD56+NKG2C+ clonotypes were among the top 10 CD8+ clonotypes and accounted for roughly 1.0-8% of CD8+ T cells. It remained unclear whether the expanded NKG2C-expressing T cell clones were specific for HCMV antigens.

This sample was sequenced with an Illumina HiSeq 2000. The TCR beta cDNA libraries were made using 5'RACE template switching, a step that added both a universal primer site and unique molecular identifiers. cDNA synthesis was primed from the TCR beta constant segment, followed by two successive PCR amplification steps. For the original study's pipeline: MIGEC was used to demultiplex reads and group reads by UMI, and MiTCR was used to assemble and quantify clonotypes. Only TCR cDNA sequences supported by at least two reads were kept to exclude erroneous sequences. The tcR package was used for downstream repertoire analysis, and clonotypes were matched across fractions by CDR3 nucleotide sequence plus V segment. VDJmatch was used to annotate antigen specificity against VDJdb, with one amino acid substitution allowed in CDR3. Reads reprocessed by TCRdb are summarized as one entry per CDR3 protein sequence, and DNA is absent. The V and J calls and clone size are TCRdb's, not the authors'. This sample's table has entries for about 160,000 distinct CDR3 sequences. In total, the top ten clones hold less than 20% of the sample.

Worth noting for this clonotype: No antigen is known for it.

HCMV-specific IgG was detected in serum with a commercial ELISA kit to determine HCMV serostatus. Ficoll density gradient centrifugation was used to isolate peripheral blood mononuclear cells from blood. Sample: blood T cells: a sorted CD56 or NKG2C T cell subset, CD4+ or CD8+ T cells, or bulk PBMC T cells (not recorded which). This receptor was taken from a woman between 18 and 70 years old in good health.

CDR3 reads: CASSSHAGTSGIDTQYF. Recombination linked TRBV7-3 to TRBJ2-3; TCRdb outputs TRBD2, but without DNA this stays unchecked. The CDR3 has 17 amino acids, counting the end cysteine and phenylalanine. The coding DNA is unavailable. According to the germline V gene, CDR1 reads SGHTA and CDR2 reads FQGTGA.